The clone carrying this TCR beta chain was detected a few times. This CDR3 contains 15 residues. Trimming cost V 4 bases and J 1 base; bases outside gene matches: 6. Germline V gene data show CDR1 as MGHRA and CDR2 as YSYEKL. This record belongs to a study of molecular identifiers for immune sequencing clone quantification. Bulk libraries came from a prior protocol with listed TCR primers. TCRdb analysed the PCR reads with MiXCR anew, one entry per CDR3 protein. The table has more than 450,000 distinct CDR3 sequences, around 21% seen once. Naive CD8 sequencing libraries were generated from around 20,000 to 1,000,000 sorted cells, with 10%, 30% or 50% RNA as input.

This TCR was recovered from a human donor in good health. Some libraries in this study had Jurkat cell RNA spiked in. The genes are TRBV4-1 and TRBJ1-1; 7 bases are shared with TRBD1. The sample taken for sequencing was naive CD8+ T cells from blood, with Jurkat cell RNA spiked in. Subset described: FACS-sorted CD8+CD4-CCR7+CD45RA+ naive T cells. The CDR3: CASSPGGTANTEAFF. The DNA for the CDR3 is TGCGCCAGCAGCCCTGGCGGGACAGCGAACACTGAAGCTTTCTTT.